This is a list of T cell receptor beta chains from one sample in a study of T cell responses to AZD1222 COVID-19 vaccine. Using immunoSEQ multiplex PCR, the repertoire was profiled, and TCRdb retains in-frame clones only, with some absent. The sample holds some 150,000 clones, roughly nine tenths seen once. Material: peripheral blood, obtained on day 0 of MenACWY control vaccination. All receptors derive from an adult in good health. Both conserved end residues are part of each CDR3. The D gene is left open where the match is weak. Size is stated for part of the rows, as once, few or many counts, or as a class when the clone is expanded.

D	J	V	size	CDR3	DNA
NA	TRBJ1-5	TRBV19	NA	CASTTTGMNQPQHF	TGTGCCAGTACCACGACAGGTATGAATCAGCCCCAGCATTTT
TRBD1	TRBJ2-3	TRBV6-6	NA	CASSRQGASYTDTQYF	TGTGCCAGCAGTCGACAGGGGGCGTCGTACACAGATACGCAGTATTTT
NA	TRBJ1-2	TRBV11-2	NA	CASSLDGAGDGYTF	TGTGCCAGCAGCTTAGATGGAGCAGGGGATGGCTACACCTTC
NA	TRBJ2-3	TRBV7-2	NA	CASRRLPTTDTQYF	TGTGCCAGCAGAAGACTCCCTACCACAGATACGCAGTATTTT
NA	TRBJ1-2	TRBV19	NA	CASSLDRLYGYTF	TGTGCCAGTAGTCTGGACCGCTTATATGGCTACACCTTC
TRBD1	TRBJ1-5	TRBV27	NA	CASSPTGTGGSRPQHF	TGTGCCAGCAGCCCCACCGGGACAGGGGGATCACGGCCCCAGCATTTT
NA	TRBJ2-1	TRBV29-1	NA	CSVPSGDSPYNEQFF	TGCAGCGTTCCCTCCGGAGACAGCCCCTACAATGAGCAGTTCTTC
NA	TRBJ1-3	TRBV18	NA	CASSQSSGNTIYF	TGTGCCAGCTCACAGAGCTCTGGAAACACCATATATTTT
NA	TRBJ2-3	TRBV27	NA	CASSYRWVSGGVDTQYF	TGTGCCAGCAGTTATCGGTGGGTTAGCGGTGGGGTGGATACGCAGTATTTT
TRBD2	TRBJ2-1	TRBV5-1	few	CASSLASGTYNEQFF	TGCGCCAGCAGCTTGGCCAGCGGGACCTACAATGAGCAGTTCTTC
TRBD1	TRBJ2-7	TRBV15	NA	CATSRDLPGQGYEQYF	TGTGCCACCAGCAGAGATCTACCGGGACAGGGCTACGAGCAGTACTTC
TRBD1	TRBJ1-2	TRBV4-2	NA	CASSQESAGGHYGYTF	TGTGCCAGCAGCCAAGAGTCAGCAGGGGGCCACTATGGCTACACCTTC
TRBD2	TRBJ2-3	TRBV4-3	NA	CASSQDLADGNTDTQYF	TGCGCCAGCAGCCAAGATCTAGCGGATGGGAACACAGATACGCAGTATTTT
NA	TRBJ1-5	TRBV6-5	few	CASSPTLPLPPQHF	TGTGCCAGCAGCCCGACGTTGCCTCTCCCGCCCCAGCATTTT
NA	TRBJ2-2	TRBV5-1	NA	CASSPGGLLTGELFF	TGCGCCAGCAGCCCTGGAGGGCTTCTCACCGGGGAGCTGTTTTTT
NA	TRBJ1-2	TRBV18	NA	CASSTNYGYTF	TGTGCCAGCTCAACTAATTATGGCTACACCTTC
NA	TRBJ2-5	TRBV3-1/TRBV3-2	once	CASSLRVVGETQYF	TGTGCCAGCAGCCTCCGGGTCGTCGGAGAGACCCAGTACTTC
NA	TRBJ2-4	TRBV28	NA	CASKRPGNIQYF	TGTGCCAGCAAACGCCCCGGGAACATTCAGTACTTC